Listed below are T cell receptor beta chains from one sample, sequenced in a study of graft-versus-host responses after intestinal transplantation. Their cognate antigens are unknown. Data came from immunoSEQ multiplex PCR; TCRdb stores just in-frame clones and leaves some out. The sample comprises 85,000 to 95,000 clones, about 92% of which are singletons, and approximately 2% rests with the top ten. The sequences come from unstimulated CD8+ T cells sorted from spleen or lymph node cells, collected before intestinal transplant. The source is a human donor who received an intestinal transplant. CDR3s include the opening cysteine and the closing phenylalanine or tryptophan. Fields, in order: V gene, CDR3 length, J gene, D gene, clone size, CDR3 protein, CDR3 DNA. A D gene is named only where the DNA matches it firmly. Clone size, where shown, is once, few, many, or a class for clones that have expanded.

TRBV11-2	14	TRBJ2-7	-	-	CASSLSSGTYEQYF	TGTGCCAGCAGCTTATCCTCGGGGACCTACGAGCAGTACTTC
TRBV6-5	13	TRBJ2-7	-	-	CASSYFPGYEQYF	TGTGCCAGCAGTTACTTCCCAGGGTACGAGCAGTACTTC
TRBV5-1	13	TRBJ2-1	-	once	CASTYRQNNEQFF	TGCGCCAGCACGTATCGACAGAACAATGAGCAGTTCTTC
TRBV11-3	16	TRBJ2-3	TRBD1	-	CASSFLTGPSTDTQYF	TGTGCCAGCAGCTTCCTGACAGGGCCCTCAACAGATACGCAGTATTTT
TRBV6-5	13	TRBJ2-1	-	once	CASSRGARNEQFF	TGTGCCAGCAGTCGGGGGGCCCGGAATGAGCAGTTCTTC
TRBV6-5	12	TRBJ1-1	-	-	CASSVTGLEAFF	TGTGCCAGCAGTGTGACAGGTCTAGAAGCTTTCTTT
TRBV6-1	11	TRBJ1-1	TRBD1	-	CASRGTGGAFF	TGTGCCAGCAGGGGTACAGGGGGAGCTTTCTTT
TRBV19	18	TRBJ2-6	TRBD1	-	CASWTGTGGFSGANVLTF	TGTGCCAGTTGGACCGGGACAGGGGGATTCTCTGGGGCCAACGTCCTGACTTTC
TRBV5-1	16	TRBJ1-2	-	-	CASSLEFTRGDYGYTF	TGCGCCAGCAGCTTGGAATTTACCCGCGGGGACTATGGCTACACCTTC
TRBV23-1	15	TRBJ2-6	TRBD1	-	CASSQDRSLTNVLTF	TGCGCCAGCAGTCAGGACAGGTCGCTGACCAACGTCCTGACTTTC
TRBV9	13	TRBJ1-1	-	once	CASSVVLPTEAFF	TGTGCCAGCAGCGTAGTACTTCCCACTGAAGCTTTCTTT
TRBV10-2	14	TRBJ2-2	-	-	CATHRDWNTGELFF	TGCGCCACCCACCGGGACTGGAACACCGGGGAGCTGTTTTTT
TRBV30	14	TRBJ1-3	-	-	CAWSQGTSGNTIYF	TGTGCCTGGAGTCAGGGGACCTCTGGAAACACCATATATTTT
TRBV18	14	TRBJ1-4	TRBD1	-	CASSRGQGKEKLFF	TGTGCCAGCTCACGCGGACAGGGAAAGGAAAAACTGTTTTTT
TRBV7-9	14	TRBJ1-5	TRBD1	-	CASSETGTYQPQHF	TGTGCCAGCAGCGAGACAGGGACATATCAGCCCCAGCATTTT
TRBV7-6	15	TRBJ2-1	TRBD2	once	CASSLRLAGYNEQFF	TGTGCCAGCAGCCTCAGACTAGCGGGGTACAATGAGCAGTTCTTC
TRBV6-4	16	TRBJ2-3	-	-	CASSESPGGGEDTQYF	TGTGCCAGCAGTGAGTCCCCCGGGGGTGGGGAGGATACGCAGTATTTT
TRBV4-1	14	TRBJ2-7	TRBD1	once	CASSETGGSYEQYF	TGCGCCAGCAGCGAGACAGGGGGCTCCTACGAGCAGTACTTC
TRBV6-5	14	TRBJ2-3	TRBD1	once	CASSRTGAGDTQYF	TGTGCCAGCAGCCGGACAGGGGCAGGGGATACGCAGTATTTT
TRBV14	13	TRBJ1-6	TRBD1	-	CASSADRVTPLHF	TGTGCCAGCAGCGCAGACAGGGTGACACCCCTCCACTTT
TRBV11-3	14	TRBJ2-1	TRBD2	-	CASGSRGVLNEQFF	TGTGCCAGCGGCTCTCGGGGGGTTTTAAATGAGCAGTTCTTC
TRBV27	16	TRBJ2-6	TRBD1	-	CASSLLADRGSNVLTF	TGTGCCAGCAGTTTATTGGCGGACAGGGGATCCAACGTCCTGACTTTC
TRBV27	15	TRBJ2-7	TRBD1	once	CASSLTPGQGYEQYF	TGTGCCAGCAGTTTAACACCGGGACAGGGCTACGAGCAGTACTTC
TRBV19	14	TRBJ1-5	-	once	CASSTRVSNQPQHF	TGTGCCAGTAGTACCAGGGTTAGCAATCAGCCCCAGCATTTT
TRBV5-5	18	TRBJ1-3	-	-	CASSLAAGQLFSGNTIYF	TGTGCCAGCAGCTTGGCCGCAGGACAGCTCTTCTCTGGAAACACCATATATTTT
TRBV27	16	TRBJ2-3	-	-	CASRGRFSTSTDTQYF	TGTGCCAGCAGGGGCAGATTTTCTACTAGCACAGATACGCAGTATTTT
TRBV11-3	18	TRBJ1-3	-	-	CASSGGPGIISSGNTIYF	TGTGCCAGCAGCGGGGGCCCGGGCATAATCTCATCTGGAAACACCATATATTTT
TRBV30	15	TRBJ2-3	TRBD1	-	CAWSAGQGETDTQYF	TGTGCCTGGAGTGCCGGACAGGGTGAAACGGATACGCAGTATTTT
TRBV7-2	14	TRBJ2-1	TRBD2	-	CASSLALRGTEQFF	TGTGCCAGCAGCTTAGCGTTGCGGGGGACTGAGCAGTTCTTC
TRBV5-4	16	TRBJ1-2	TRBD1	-	CASSLAGQGSFYGYTF	TGTGCCAGCAGCTTGGCGGGACAGGGGAGCTTCTATGGCTACACCTTC
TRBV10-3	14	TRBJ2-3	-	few	CAISGGPSTDTQYF	TGTGCCATCAGTGGGGGGCCTAGCACAGATACGCAGTATTTT
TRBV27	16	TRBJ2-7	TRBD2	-	CASSSHGAGGPYEQYF	TGTGCCAGCAGTTCCCACGGAGCGGGGGGGCCTTACGAGCAGTACTTC
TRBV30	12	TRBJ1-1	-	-	CAWTGMNTEAFF	TGTGCCTGGACAGGAATGAACACTGAAGCTTTCTTT